This T cell receptor (beta chain) was captured by sequencing in a study of blood T cell repertoires in COVID-19. Across the study: Nucleic acid was either cDNA or gDNA, and it came from T cells, B-cell-depleted T cells, or PBMCs.

Authors' methods: The assay estimated nucleated cells by amplifying reference gene primers. Clones were read by immunoSEQ multiplex PCR, and TCRdb kept only the in-frame ones, dropping some. The DNA was the basis for D and trimming; V, J and clone size are from that table. The sample lists 300,000 to 350,000 clones; about nine tenths were seen once. V dropped 7 bases and J dropped 5 bases, with 14 bases sitting between them. Looked up from germline, CDR1 is MNHEY and CDR2 is SVGAGI. CDR3 length: 14 residues. Enrolled during active infection, Seattle patients were then followed longitudinally. This TCR came from a woman in her 50s with COVID-19, enrolled during active disease. Sequenced: peripheral blood. The chain joins TRBV6-5 to TRBJ2-2; TRBD1 is a possible D gene (5 bases). In DNA, the CDR3 is TGTGCCAGCACCGGACAAGCCCCAACCGGGGAGCTGTTTTTT. Amino acids: CASTGQAPTGELFF.